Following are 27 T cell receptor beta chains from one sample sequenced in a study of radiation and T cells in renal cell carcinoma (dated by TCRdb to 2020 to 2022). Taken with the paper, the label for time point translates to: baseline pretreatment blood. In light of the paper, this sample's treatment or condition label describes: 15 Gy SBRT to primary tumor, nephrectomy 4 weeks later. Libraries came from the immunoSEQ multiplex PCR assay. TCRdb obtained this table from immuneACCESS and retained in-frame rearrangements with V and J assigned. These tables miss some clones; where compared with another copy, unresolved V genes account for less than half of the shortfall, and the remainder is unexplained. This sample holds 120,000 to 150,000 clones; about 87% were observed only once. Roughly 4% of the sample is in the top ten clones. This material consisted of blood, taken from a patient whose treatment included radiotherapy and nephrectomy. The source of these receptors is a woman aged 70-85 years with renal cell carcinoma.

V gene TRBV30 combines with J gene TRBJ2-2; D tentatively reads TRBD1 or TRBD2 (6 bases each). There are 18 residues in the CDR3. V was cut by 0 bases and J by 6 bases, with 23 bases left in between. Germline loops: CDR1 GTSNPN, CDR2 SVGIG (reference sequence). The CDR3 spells CAWSVFPLGRGGSGELFF. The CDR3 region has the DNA TGTGCCTGGAGTGTATTTCCTCTGGGCAGGGGAGGATCCGGGGAGCTGTTTTTT.

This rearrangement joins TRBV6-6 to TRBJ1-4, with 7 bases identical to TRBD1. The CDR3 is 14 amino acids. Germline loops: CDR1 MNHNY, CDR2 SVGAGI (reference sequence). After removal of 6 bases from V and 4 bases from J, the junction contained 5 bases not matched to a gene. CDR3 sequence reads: CASRLGQRNEKLFF. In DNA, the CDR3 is TGTGCCAGCAGGCTGGGACAGCGTAATGAAAAACTGTTTTTT.

The CDR3 reads CASSPQSRFYNEQFF. The CDR3 DNA follows: TGTGCCAGCAGCCCTCAATCACGGTTCTACAATGAGCAGTTCTTC. The rearrangement links TRBV14 to TRBJ2-1; no clear D gene. Germline CDR1 SGHDN, CDR2 FVKESK. The CDR3 runs to 15 residues. The V end was cut by 4 bases, the J end by 3 bases, with 13 bases between.

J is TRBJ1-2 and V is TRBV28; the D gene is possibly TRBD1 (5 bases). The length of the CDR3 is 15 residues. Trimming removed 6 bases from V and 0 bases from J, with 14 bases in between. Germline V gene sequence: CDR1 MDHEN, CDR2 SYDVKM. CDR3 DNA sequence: TGTGCCAGCAGCCCTTCGGGGACGGCTAACTATGGCTACACCTTC. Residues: CASSPSGTANYGYTF.

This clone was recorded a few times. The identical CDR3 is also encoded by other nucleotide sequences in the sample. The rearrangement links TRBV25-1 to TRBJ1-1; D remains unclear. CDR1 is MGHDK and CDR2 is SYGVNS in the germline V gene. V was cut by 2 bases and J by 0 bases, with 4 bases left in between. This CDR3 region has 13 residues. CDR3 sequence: CASSETVNTEAFF. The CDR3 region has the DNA TGTGCCAGCAGTGAAACAGTGAACACTGAAGCTTTCTTT.

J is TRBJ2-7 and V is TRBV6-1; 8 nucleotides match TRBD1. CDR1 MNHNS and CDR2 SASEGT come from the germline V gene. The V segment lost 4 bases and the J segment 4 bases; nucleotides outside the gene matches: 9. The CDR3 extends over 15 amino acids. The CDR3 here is CASSGQGIFKYEQYF. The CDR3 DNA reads TGTGCCAGCAGTGGACAGGGGATTTTCAAGTACGAGCAGTACTTC.

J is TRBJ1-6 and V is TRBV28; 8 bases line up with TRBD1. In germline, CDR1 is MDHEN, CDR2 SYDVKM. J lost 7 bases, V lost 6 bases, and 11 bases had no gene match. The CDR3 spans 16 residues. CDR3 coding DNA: TGTGCCAGCAGCCCACACCAGGGGGCCTCCAATTCACCCCTCCACTTT. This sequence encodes CASSPHQGASNSPLHF.

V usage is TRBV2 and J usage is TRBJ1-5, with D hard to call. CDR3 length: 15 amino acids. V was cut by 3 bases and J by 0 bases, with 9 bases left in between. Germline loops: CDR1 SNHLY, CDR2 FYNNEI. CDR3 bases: TGTGCCAGCAGTGAGGGGTCCTTTAGCAATCAGCCCCAGCATTTT. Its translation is CASSEGSFSNQPQHF.

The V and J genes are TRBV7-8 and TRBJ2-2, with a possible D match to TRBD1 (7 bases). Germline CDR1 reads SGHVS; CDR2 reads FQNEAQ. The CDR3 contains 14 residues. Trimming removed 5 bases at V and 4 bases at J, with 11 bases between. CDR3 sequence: CASSLRDSTGELFF. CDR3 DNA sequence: TGTGCCAGCAGCCTGCGGGACAGCACCGGGGAGCTGTTTTTT.

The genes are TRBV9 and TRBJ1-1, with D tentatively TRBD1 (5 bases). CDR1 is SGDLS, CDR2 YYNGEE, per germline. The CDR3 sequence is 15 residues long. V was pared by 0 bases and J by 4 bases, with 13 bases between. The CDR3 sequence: CASSVDGQGGTEAFF. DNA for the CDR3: TGTGCCAGCAGCGTAGACGGGCAGGGAGGCACTGAAGCTTTCTTT.

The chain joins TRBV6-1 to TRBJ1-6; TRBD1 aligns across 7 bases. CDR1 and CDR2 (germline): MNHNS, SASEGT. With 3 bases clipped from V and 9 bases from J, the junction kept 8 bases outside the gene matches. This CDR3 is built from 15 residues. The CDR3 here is CASSDRGIRGSPLHF. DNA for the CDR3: TGTGCCAGCAGTGACAGGGGGATTCGGGGTTCACCCCTCCACTTT.

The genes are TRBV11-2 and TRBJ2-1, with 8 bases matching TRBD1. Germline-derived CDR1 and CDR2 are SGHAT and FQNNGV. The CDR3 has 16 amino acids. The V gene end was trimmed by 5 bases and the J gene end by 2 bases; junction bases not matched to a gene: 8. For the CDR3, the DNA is TGTGCCAGCAGCCTCTTTTTACAGGGGGCCTACAATGAGCAGTTCTTC. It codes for CASSLFLQGAYNEQFF.

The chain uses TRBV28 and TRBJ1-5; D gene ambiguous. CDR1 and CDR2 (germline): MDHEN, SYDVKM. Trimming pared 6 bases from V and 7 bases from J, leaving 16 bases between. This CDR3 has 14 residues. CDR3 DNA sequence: TGTGCCAGCAGCCCCCCGGGCCGGAGGCAGCCCCAGCATTTT. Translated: CASSPPGRRQPQHF.

The CDR3 region is CASSHPNAGQGNSPLHF. The CDR3 DNA is TGTGCCAGCAGCCACCCAAACGCGGGACAGGGCAATTCACCCCTCCACTTT. The chain joins TRBV4-2 to TRBJ1-6; 9 bases line up with TRBD1. This CDR3 spans 17 amino acids. Looked up from germline, CDR1 is LGHNA and CDR2 is YNFKEQ. The V gene end was trimmed by 3 bases and the J gene end by 7 bases; junction bases not matched to a gene: 10.

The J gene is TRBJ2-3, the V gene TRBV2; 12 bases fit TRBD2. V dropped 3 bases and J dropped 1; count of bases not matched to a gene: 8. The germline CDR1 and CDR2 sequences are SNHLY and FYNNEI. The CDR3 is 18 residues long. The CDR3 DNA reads TGTGCCAGCAGTGATCCGGCTAGCGGGGGGGCTGGCACAGATACGCAGTATTTT. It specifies CASSDPASGGAGTDTQYF.

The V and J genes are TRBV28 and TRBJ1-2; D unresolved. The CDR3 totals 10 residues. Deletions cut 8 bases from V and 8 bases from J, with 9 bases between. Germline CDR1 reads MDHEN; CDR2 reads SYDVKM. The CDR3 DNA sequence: TGTGCCAGCGGCCGTGGGGGCTACACCTTC. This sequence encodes CASGRGGYTF.

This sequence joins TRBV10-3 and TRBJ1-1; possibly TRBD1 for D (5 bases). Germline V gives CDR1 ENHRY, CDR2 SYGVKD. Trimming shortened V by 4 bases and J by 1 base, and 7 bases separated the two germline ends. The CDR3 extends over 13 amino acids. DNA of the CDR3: TGTGCCATCAGTGGGACAAGGAACACTGAAGCTTTCTTT. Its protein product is CAISGTRNTEAFF.

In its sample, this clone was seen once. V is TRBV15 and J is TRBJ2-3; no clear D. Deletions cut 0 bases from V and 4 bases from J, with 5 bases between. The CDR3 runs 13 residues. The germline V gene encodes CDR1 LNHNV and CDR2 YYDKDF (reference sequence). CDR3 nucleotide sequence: TGTGCCACCAGCAGAGATTTCTCAGATACGCAGTATTTT. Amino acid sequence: CATSRDFSDTQYF.

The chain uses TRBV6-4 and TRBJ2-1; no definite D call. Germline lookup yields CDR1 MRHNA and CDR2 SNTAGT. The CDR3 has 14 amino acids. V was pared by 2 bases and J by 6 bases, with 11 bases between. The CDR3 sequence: CASSDGLGGNEQFF. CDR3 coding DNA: TGTGCCAGCAGTGACGGGCTAGGCGGCAATGAGCAGTTCTTC.

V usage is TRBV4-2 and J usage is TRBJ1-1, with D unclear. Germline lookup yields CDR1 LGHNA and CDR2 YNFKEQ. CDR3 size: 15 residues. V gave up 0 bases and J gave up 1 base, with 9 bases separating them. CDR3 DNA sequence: TGTGCCAGCAGCCAAGAAAGGAACGCGAACACTGAAGCTTTCTTT. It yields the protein CASSQERNANTEAFF.

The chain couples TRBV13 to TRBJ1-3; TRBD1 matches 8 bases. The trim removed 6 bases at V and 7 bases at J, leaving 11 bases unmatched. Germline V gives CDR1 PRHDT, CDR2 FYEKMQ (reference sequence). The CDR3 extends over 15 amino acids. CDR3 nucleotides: TGTGCCAGCAGTCCTCGGACAGGGAACGGGAACACCATATATTTT. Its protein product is CASSPRTGNGNTIYF.

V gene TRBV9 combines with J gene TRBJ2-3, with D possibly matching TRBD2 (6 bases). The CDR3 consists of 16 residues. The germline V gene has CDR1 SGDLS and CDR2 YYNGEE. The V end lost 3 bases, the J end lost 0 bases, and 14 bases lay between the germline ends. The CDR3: CASSDLPGTSTDTQYF. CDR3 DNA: TGTGCCAGCAGCGACCTACCAGGGACTAGCACAGATACGCAGTATTTT.

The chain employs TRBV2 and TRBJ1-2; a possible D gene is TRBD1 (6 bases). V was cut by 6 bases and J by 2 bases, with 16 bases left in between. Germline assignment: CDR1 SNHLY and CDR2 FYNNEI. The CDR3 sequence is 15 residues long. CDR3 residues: CASRLGTKANYGYTF. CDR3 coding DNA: TGTGCCAGCAGACTAGGGACAAAAGCAAACTATGGCTACACCTTC.

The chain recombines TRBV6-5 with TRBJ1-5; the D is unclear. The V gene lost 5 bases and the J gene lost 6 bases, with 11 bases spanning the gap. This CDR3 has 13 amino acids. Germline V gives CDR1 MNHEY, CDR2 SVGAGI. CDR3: CASSPGVPQPQHF. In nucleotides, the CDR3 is TGTGCCAGCAGTCCCGGGGTTCCTCAGCCCCAGCATTTT.

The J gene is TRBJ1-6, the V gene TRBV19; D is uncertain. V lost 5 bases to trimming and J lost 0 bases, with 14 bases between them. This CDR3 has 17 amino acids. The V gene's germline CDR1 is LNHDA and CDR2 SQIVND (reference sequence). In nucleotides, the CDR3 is TGTGCCAGTAGTTCCCTGACGGAAAGCTCCTATAATTCACCCCTCCACTTT. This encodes CASSSLTESSYNSPLHF.

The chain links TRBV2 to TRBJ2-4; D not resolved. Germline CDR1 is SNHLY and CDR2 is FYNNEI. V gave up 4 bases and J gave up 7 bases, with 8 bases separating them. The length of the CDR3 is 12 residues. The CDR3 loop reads CASSGARNIQYF. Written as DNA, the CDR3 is TGTGCCAGCAGTGGGGCCCGGAACATTCAGTACTTC.

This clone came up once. CDR3 sequence reads: CAHRGESETQYF. CDR3 in DNA: TGCGCCCACAGGGGGGAATCGGAGACCCAGTACTTC. The J gene is TRBJ2-5, the V gene TRBV10-1, with 8 bases identical to TRBD1. Germline values: CDR1 WNHNN, CDR2 SYGVQD (reference sequence). This CDR3 is 12 amino acids long. Losses at the gene ends were 11 bases for V and 5 bases for J; bases not matched to a gene: 7.